Below, 28 T cell receptor beta chains from the same sample are listed, as sequenced in a study of PD-L1 blockade in urothelial cancer. Sequencing was performed with immunoSEQ multiplex PCR; in TCRdb, only in-frame clones are kept and a portion is missing. The data show roughly 100,000 clones, approximately 87% seen once. Specified time point: peripheral blood 6 weeks after treatment start. The sequenced sample was PBMCs, obtained around atezolizumab (anti-PD-L1) treatment. Source of these receptors: a man between 70 and 80 years old with urothelial cancer.

The chain has TRBV5-4 and TRBJ2-1; 10 bases fit TRBD1. Germline loops: CDR1 SGHNT, CDR2 YYREEE (reference sequence). J lost 6 bases, V lost 3 bases, and 3 bases had no gene match. This CDR3 is built from 14 residues. This CDR3 reads CASSSGTGANEQFF. The CDR3 coding sequence is TGTGCCAGCAGCTCCGGGACAGGGGCCAATGAGCAGTTCTTC. The full variable domain, completed using reference TRBV5-4 and TRBJ2-1, is ETGVTQSPTHLIKTRGQQVTLRCSSQSGHNTVSWYQQALGQGPQFIFQYYREEENGRGNFPPRFSGLQFPNYSSELNVNALELDDSALYLCASSSGTGANEQFFGPGTRLTVL.

The chain employs TRBV25-1 and TRBJ2-7; D might be TRBD1 (6 bases). The CDR3 spans 15 residues. Germline V lookup: CDR1 MGHDK, CDR2 SYGVNS. V dropped 3 bases and J dropped 6 bases, with 18 bases sitting between them. CDR3 residues: CASSDRGTGASEQYF. The CDR3 DNA reads as TGTGCCAGCAGTGACAGGGGTACTGGGGCTTCCGAGCAGTACTTC.

This clone appeared a single time. The chain has TRBV9 and TRBJ2-1; weak D call: TRBD2 (5 bases). The CDR3 length is 15 residues. Germline CDR1 is SGDLS and CDR2 is YYNGEE. V shed 0 bases and J shed 1 base, with 8 bases lying between them. This chain's CDR3 is CASSVVGGSYNEQFF. The CDR3 bases are TGTGCCAGCAGCGTAGTAGGCGGGTCCTACAATGAGCAGTTCTTC. The complete variable domain, with remaining parts taken from reference TRBV9 and TRBJ2-1, reads DSGVTQTPKHLITATGQRVTLRCSPRSGDLSVYWYQQSLDQGLQFLIQYYNGEERAKGNILERFSAQQFPDLHSELNLSSLELGDSALYFCASSVVGGSYNEQFFGPGTRLTVL.

This clone was seen a single time. The chain joins TRBV7-3 to TRBJ2-2; D is unresolved. Trimming pared 5 bases from V and 4 bases from J, leaving 8 bases between. The CDR3 extends over 13 amino acids. Germline V gene data show CDR1 as SGHTA and CDR2 as FQGTGA. CDR3 DNA: TGTGCCAGCAGCCTCCCGAGCACCGGGGAGCTGTTTTTT. Its protein is CASSLPSTGELFF.

The chain uses TRBV6-5 and TRBJ2-1; 8 positions match TRBD1. Germline loops: CDR1 MNHEY, CDR2 SVGAGI. V gave up 9 bases and J gave up 9 bases; unmatched junction bases: 16. This CDR3 is 15 amino acids long. The CDR3 loop reads CASQPQGAYLGEQFF. Written as DNA, the CDR3 is TGTGCCAGTCAGCCCCAGGGGGCCTACCTAGGTGAGCAGTTCTTC.

The rearrangement links TRBV5-6 to TRBJ2-2; a weak D match, TRBD1 (6 bases). The CDR3 runs 16 residues. Trimming removed 4 bases from V and 4 bases from J, with 17 bases in between. Germline-derived CDR1 and CDR2 are SGHDT and YYEEEE. The CDR3 sequence is CASSSGQNLATGELFF. Here the CDR3 DNA reads TGTGCCAGCAGCAGTGGACAGAATTTGGCCACCGGGGAGCTGTTTTTT.

A few counts support this clone. This sequence joins TRBV6-5 and TRBJ2-7; D uncertain. The V gene's germline CDR1 is MNHEY and CDR2 SVGAGI. The CDR3 is 14 amino acids. Between the trimmed V and J ends, which lost 2 bases and 0 bases, there was a span of 8 bases. This CDR3 reads CASSYDIYSYEQYF. CDR3 bases: TGTGCCAGCAGTTACGACATTTACTCCTACGAGCAGTACTTC.

A single count supports this clone. This chain uses TRBV10-3 with TRBJ1-1, with D uncertain. Per germline, CDR1 ENHRY and CDR2 SYGVKD. CDR3 length: 14 amino acids. Trimming cost V 6 bases and J 3 bases, with 14 bases left between them. DNA for the CDR3: TGTGCCATCAGGGGGAGGCCGGAGGACACTGAAGCTTTCTTT. The encoded protein is CAIRGRPEDTEAFF.

This chain uses TRBV9 with TRBJ2-3, with D possibly TRBD1 on 6 matching bases. The CDR3 has 16 amino acids. Trimming removed 0 bases at V and 6 bases at J, with 17 bases between. Per the germline V gene, CDR1 is SGDLS and CDR2 is YYNGEE. The CDR3 sequence is CASSVASGVRVDTQYF. CDR3 nucleotide sequence: TGTGCCAGCAGCGTAGCTTCAGGGGTGAGGGTTGATACGCAGTATTTT.

This sequence joins TRBV18 and TRBJ1-1, with a possible D match to TRBD1 (6 bases). From germline, CDR1 is KGHSH and CDR2 LQKENI. The CDR3 covers 15 residues. V gave up 2 bases and J gave up 3 bases, with 13 bases separating them. CDR3 sequence reads: CASSPRDKGDTEAFF. The CDR3 DNA is TGTGCCAGCTCACCAAGGGACAAAGGAGACACTGAAGCTTTCTTT.

The V call is TRBV28, the J call TRBJ1-2; 8 nucleotides line up with TRBD1. V was clipped by 3 bases and J by 6 bases; unmatched bases: 6. The length of the CDR3 is 14 residues. The V gene's germline CDR1 is MDHEN and CDR2 SYDVKM. The CDR3 nucleotides read TGTGCCAGCAGTTTCGAACAGGGGGTCAATGGCTACACCTTC. Protein sequence: CASSFEQGVNGYTF.

The rearrangement uses TRBV9 and TRBJ2-2; 7 bases line up with TRBD1. The CDR3 spans 15 residues. The germline gives CDR1 SGDLS, CDR2 YYNGEE. The J segment lost 4 bases and the V segment lost 4 bases, leaving 7 bases of the junction unmatched. CDR3 loop: CASSRGQWGTGELFF. For the CDR3, the DNA is TGTGCCAGCAGCCGGGGACAGTGGGGCACCGGGGAGCTGTTTTTT.

CDR3 region: CASSPSDRANTGELFF. In nucleotides, the CDR3 is TGTGCCAGCAGCCCGTCGGACAGAGCGAACACCGGGGAGCTGTTTTTT. This rearrangement joins TRBV9 to TRBJ2-2; a possible D gene is TRBD1 (6 bases). Deletions cut 4 bases from V and 0 bases from J, with 13 bases between. The CDR3 runs 16 residues. Germline CDR1 reads SGDLS; CDR2 reads YYNGEE.

CDR3 sequence reads: CASSASGGLYEQYF. In DNA form, the CDR3 reads TGTGCCAGCAGTGCCAGCGGGGGTCTCTACGAGCAGTACTTC. The rearrangement links TRBV6-1 to TRBJ2-7; 8 bases are shared with TRBD2. The germline V gene has CDR1 MNHNS and CDR2 SASEGT. After removal of 4 bases from V and 3 bases from J, the junction contained 5 bases not matched to a gene. The CDR3 covers 14 residues.

This clone was seen a few times. The chain carries TRBV5-4 and TRBJ2-6; weak D call: TRBD2 (6 bases). The CDR3 consists of 14 residues. V was clipped by 4 bases and J by 2 bases, with 7 bases between them. CDR1 and CDR2 (germline): SGHNT, YYREEE (reference sequence). CDR3 in amino acids: CASSGGTGANVLTF. The CDR3 DNA is TGTGCCAGCAGCGGGGGGACTGGGGCCAACGTCCTGACTTTC.

The chain carries TRBV6-5 and TRBJ1-2; TRBD1 aligns across 7 bases. V shed 7 bases and J 7 bases; nucleotides not matched to a gene: 15. Germline CDR1 reads MNHEY; CDR2 reads SVGAGI. The CDR3 totals 15 residues. In DNA, the CDR3 is TGTGCCAGCAAACTACTAGAGAGGGGGCTTGGTGGCTACACCTTC. Translated, it gives CASKLLERGLGGYTF.

In nucleotides, the CDR3 is TGTGCCATCGGGAGCGGGAGGGCCGAAAATGAGCAGTTCTTC. This encodes CAIGSGRAENEQFF. V is TRBV10-3 and J is TRBJ2-1; 10 bases match TRBD2. Looked up from germline, CDR1 is ENHRY and CDR2 is SYGVKD. With 8 bases clipped from V and 7 bases from J, the junction kept 8 bases outside the gene matches. The CDR3 consists of 14 residues.

V gene TRBV5-4 combines with J gene TRBJ2-5; D gene unclear. CDR1 and CDR2 from the germline V gene are SGHNT and YYREEE (reference sequence). The V gene lost 0 bases and the J gene lost 4 bases, with 10 bases spanning the gap. The CDR3 contains 14 residues. The CDR3 nucleotides are TGTGCCAGCAGCTTGGGAGCTGGGCCAGAGACCCAGTACTTC. It is translated as CASSLGAGPETQYF.

In this sample, this clone turned up once. The genes are TRBV9 and TRBJ2-2; 8 nucleotides line up with TRBD2. V trimming: 0 bases; J trimming: 2 bases; junction bases outside the gene matches: 9. The CDR3 has 18 amino acids. Germline V CDR1 and CDR2: SGDLS, YYNGEE. CDR3 sequence reads: CASSVEGGAGENTGELFF. The CDR3 DNA sequence: TGTGCCAGCAGCGTAGAGGGGGGAGCGGGAGAAAACACCGGGGAGCTGTTTTTT.

The gene calls are TRBV6-6 and TRBJ1-1; possible D gene TRBD1, 5 bases. In germline, CDR1 is MNHNY, CDR2 SVGAGI (reference sequence). The CDR3 loop spans 13 amino acids. Trimming cost V 6 bases and J 3 bases, with 11 bases left between them. Here the CDR3 reads CASRDTADTEAFF. The CDR3 DNA sequence: TGTGCCAGCAGGGACACGGCTGACACTGAAGCTTTCTTT.

The rearrangement joins TRBV14 to TRBJ2-7, with D possibly matching TRBD1 (6 bases). Trimming removed 4 bases at V and 3 bases at J, with 16 bases between. This CDR3 region has 15 residues. CDR1 is SGHDN and CDR2 is FVKESK in the germline V gene. CDR3 DNA sequence: TGTGCCAGCAGCCCCCAGGTGGGGGCTAGCTACGAGCAGTACTTC. It is translated as CASSPQVGASYEQYF.

The gene calls are TRBV6-1 and TRBJ1-1, with D hard to call. V lost 2 bases to trimming and J lost 5 bases, with 15 bases between them. The CDR3 consists of 15 residues. Germline lookup yields CDR1 MNHNS and CDR2 SASEGT. The CDR3 region is CASSELEAGNTEAFF. In nucleotides, the CDR3 is TGTGCCAGCAGTGAACTGGAGGCGGGTAATACTGAAGCTTTCTTT.

The CDR3 reads CASSLTGEETQYF. DNA for the CDR3: TGTGCCAGCAGCTTAACAGGGGAAGAGACCCAGTACTTC. The V call is TRBV11-1, the J call TRBJ2-5; 7 bases align to TRBD1. Per the germline V gene, CDR1 is SGHAT and CDR2 is FQDESV (reference sequence). Unmatched junction bases numbered 0, after V lost 2 bases and J lost 3 bases. This CDR3 spans 13 amino acids.

The chain employs TRBV5-1 and TRBJ1-1; D call uncertain. The CDR3 contains 14 residues. Germline V gives CDR1 SGHRS, CDR2 YFSETQ. The germline V and J ends were trimmed by 1 base and 3 bases, with 10 bases remaining between them. The CDR3 sequence is CASSLLARDTEAFF. The CDR3 DNA sequence: TGCGCCAGCAGCTTGCTGGCCCGGGACACTGAAGCTTTCTTT.

The rearrangement joins TRBV13 to TRBJ2-7; a weak D match, TRBD1 (5 bases). V lost 3 bases and J lost 2, with 8 bases in between. This CDR3 region has 13 residues. Germline values: CDR1 PRHDT, CDR2 FYEKMQ (reference sequence). DNA for the CDR3: TGTGCCAGCAGCTTTTCAGGGACCTACGAGCAGTACTTC. Translating it yields CASSFSGTYEQYF.

This chain connects TRBV6-5 to TRBJ2-3; TRBD2 aligns across 7 bases. Germline lookup yields CDR1 MNHEY and CDR2 SVGAGI. V shed 2 bases, J shed 4 bases, and the junction held 9 bases outside the gene matches. The CDR3 has 16 residues. CDR3 nucleotides: TGTGCCAGCAGTTACGGGGCTTCGGCGGGAGCAGATACGCAGTATTTT. Translated: CASSYGASAGADTQYF.

This clone has a handful of counts. The chain links TRBV5-4 to TRBJ2-1; 9 positions agree with TRBD1. J lost 3 bases, V lost 4 bases, and 5 bases had no gene match. The germline CDR1 and CDR2 sequences are SGHNT and YYREEE (reference sequence). This CDR3 has 15 residues. The DNA for the CDR3 is TGTGCCAGCAGCCGGGACAGGGAAGGCTACAATGAGCAGTTCTTC. Translating gives CASSRDREGYNEQFF.

V usage is TRBV9 and J usage is TRBJ2-5; TRBD2 is a possible D gene (5 bases). This CDR3 is built from 14 residues. Germline lookup yields CDR1 SGDLS and CDR2 YYNGEE. V was trimmed by 0 bases and J by 5 bases, leaving 11 bases between them. DNA of the CDR3: TGTGCCAGCAGCGTAGATCCGGGAATGGAGACCCAGTACTTC. It is translated as CASSVDPGMETQYF.